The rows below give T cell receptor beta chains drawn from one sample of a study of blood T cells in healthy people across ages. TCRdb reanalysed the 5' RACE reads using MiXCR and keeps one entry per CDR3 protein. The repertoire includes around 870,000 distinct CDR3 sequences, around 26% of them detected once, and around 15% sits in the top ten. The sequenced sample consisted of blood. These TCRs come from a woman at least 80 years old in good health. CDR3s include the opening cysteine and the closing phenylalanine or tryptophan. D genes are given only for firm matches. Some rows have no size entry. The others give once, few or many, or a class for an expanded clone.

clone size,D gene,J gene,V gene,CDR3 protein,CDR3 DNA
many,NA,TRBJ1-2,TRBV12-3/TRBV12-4,CASSLGRQVAGYTF,TGTGCCAGCAGTTTGGGGAGACAGGTGGCTGGCTACACCTTC
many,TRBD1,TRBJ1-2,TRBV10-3,CAISGGQNPNYGYTF,TGTGCCATCAGTGGGGGACAGAACCCTAACTATGGCTACACCTTC
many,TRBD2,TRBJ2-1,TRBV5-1,CASSLAKTSGVEEQFF,TGCGCCAGCAGCTTGGCCAAGACTAGCGGGGTGGAGGAGCAGTTCTTC
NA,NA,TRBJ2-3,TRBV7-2,CASSLRTGVADTQYF,TGTGCCAGCAGCTTACGAACGGGGGTCGCAGATACGCAGTATTTT
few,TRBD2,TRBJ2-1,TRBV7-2,CASSLAFAGGFNEQFF,TGTGCCAGCAGCTTAGCTTTTGCGGGGGGCTTCAATGAGCAGTTCTTC
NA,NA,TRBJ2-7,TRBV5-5,CASSPWGGREQYF,TGTGCCAGCAGCCCCTGGGGAGGTCGTGAGCAGTACTTC
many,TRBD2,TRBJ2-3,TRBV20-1,CSARVAGGPIDTQYF,TGCAGTGCTCGAGTAGCGGGGGGGCCGATAGATACGCAGTATTTT
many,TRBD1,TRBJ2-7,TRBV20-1,CSAEGTVNEQYF,TGCAGTGCTGAAGGGACAGTCAACGAGCAGTACTTC
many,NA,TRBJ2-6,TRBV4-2,CASSLDSPSGANVLTF,TGTGCCAGCAGCCTCGACAGCCCCTCTGGGGCCAACGTCCTGACTTTC
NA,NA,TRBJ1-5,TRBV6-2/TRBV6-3,CASRPTSGGRQPQHF,TGTGCCAGCAGACCAACCAGTGGAGGTCGCCAGCCCCAGCATTTT
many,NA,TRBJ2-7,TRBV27,CASSPRGARYEQYF,TGTGCCAGCAGCCCCCGAGGCGCCAGGTACGAGCAGTACTTC
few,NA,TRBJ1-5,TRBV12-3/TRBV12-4,CASSLRTVSNQPQHF,TGTGCCAGCAGTCTTCGGACAGTTAGCAATCAGCCCCAGCATTTT
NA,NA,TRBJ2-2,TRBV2,CASSRTANTGELFF,TGTGCCTCCTCTAGGACAGCGAACACCGGGGAGCTGTTTTTT
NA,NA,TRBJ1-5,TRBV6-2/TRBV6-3,CATILGQGRNQPQHF,TGTGCCACCATCTTGGGTCAGGGTCGCAATCAGCCCCAGCATTTT
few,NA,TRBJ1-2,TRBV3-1,CASSHGGVGYTF,TGTGCCAGCAGCCATGGGGGAGTTGGCTACACCTTC
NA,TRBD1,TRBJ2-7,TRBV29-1,CSVEAQGQGAYEQYF,TGCAGCGTTGAAGCTCAGGGACAGGGGGCCTACGAGCAGTACTTC
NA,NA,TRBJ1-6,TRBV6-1,CASSGSLNSPLHF,TGTGCCAGCAGTGGGTCCTTAAATTCACCCCTCCACTTT
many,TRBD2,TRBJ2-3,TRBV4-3,CASSQGLAGAPTDTQYF,TGCGCCAGCAGCCAAGGGCTAGCGGGGGCCCCCACAGATACGCAGTATTTT
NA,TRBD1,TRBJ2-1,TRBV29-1,CSVEGGGTGGDNEQFF,TGCAGCGTTGAAGGCGGCGGGACAGGGGGGGACAATGAGCAGTTCTTC
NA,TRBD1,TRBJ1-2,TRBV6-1,CASSLSRDRAYGYTF,TGTGCCAGCAGTCTTTCAAGGGACAGGGCCTATGGCTACACCTTC
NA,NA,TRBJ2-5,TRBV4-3,CASSQDPGVLNF,TGCGCCAGCAGCCAAGACCCAGGGGTTCTGAACTTC
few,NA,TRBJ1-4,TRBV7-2,CASSFREKLFF,TGTGCCAGCAGCTTTAGAGAAAAACTGTTTTTT
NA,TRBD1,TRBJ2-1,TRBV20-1,CSATPTGKYEQFF,TGCAGTGCTACTCCGACAGGGAAGTATGAGCAGTTCTTC
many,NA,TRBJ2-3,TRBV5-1,CASSLTELMDTQYF,TGCGCCAGCAGCCTGACAGAATTAATGGATACGCAGTATTTT
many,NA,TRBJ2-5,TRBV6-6,CASSPLRGSAKTQYF,TGTGCCAGCAGTCCCCTGAGGGGAAGTGCAAAGACCCAGTACTTC
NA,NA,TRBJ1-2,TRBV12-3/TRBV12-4,CASSLDTGNYGYTF,TGTGCCAGCAGTTTAGATACAGGGAACTATGGCTACACCTTC
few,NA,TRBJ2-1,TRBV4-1,CASSRGPLEKTEQFF,TGCGCCAGCAGCCGCGGCCCTCTAGAAAAGACTGAGCAGTTCTTC
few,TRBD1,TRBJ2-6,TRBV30,CAWSGDRVSGANVLTF,TGTGCCTGGAGTGGGGACAGGGTCTCTGGGGCCAACGTCCTGACTTTC
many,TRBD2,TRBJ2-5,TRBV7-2,CASSSRLAGGKTQYF,TGTGCCAGCAGCTCCCGACTAGCGGGGGGCAAGACCCAGTACTTC
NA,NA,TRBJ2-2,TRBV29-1,CSADLTTGELFF,TGCAGCGCGGACCTTACCACCGGGGAGCTGTTTTTT
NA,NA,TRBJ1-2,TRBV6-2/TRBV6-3,CASSYRDAREPCGYTF,TGTGCCAGCAGTTATCGGGACGCCAGGGAGCCCTGTGGCTACACCTTC
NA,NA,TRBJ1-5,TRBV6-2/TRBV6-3,CASKSGGGEQPQHF,TGTGCCAGCAAGAGCGGGGGTGGGGAGCAGCCCCAGCATTTT
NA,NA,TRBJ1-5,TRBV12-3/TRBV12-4,CASSLARLGGDWGNQPPHF,TGTGCCAGCAGTTTGGCCCGTCTGGGGGGTGACTGGGGCAATCAGCCCCCGCATTTT
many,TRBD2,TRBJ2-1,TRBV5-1,CASSFLAGGHNEQFF,TGCGCCAGCAGCTTTTTAGCGGGGGGTCACAATGAGCAGTTCTTC
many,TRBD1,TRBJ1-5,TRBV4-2,CASSQDGQGTQPQHF,TGTGCCAGCAGCCAAGATGGACAGGGGACTCAGCCCCAGCATTTT
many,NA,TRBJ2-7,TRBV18,CASSPTGFLWEQYF,TGTGCCAGCTCACCAACAGGGTTCCTTTGGGAGCAGTACTTC
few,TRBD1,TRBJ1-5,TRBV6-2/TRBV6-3,CASSPSGQGGGQPQHF,TGTGCCAGCAGTCCATCCGGACAGGGCGGTGGCCAGCCCCAGCATTTT
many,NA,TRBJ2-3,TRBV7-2,CASSLGGIFTDTQYF,TGTGCCAGCAGCTTAGGAGGGATCTTCACAGATACGCAGTATTTT
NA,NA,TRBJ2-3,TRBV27,CASSPPALATDTQYF,TGTGCCAGCAGCCCACCCGCGCTAGCCACAGATACGCAGTATTTT
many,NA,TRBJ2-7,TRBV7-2,CASSLVFGDEQYF,TGTGCCAGCAGCTTAGTCTTCGGGGATGAGCAGTACTTC
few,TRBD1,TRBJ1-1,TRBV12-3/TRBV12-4,CASSYRAAGTAEAFF,TGTGCCAGCAGTTACAGAGCAGCGGGGACAGCTGAAGCTTTCTTT
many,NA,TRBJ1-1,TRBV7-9,CASSLATGTEAFF,TGTGCCAGCAGCTTAGCCACGGGCACTGAAGCTTTCTTT
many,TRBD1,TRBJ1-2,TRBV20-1,CSAPTTGVGYTF,TGCAGTGCCCCTACGACAGGGGTTGGCTACACCTTC
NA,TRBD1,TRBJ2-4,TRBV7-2,CASSFTGTGGKNIQYF,TGTGCCAGCAGCTTTACCGGGACAGGGGGCAAAAACATTCAGTACTTC
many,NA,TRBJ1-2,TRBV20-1,CSARKRDGTSGYTF,TGCAGTGCTAGGAAAAGAGACGGGACGAGCGGCTACACCTTC
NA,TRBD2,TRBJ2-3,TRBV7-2,CASSFASGGDTQYF,TGTGCCAGCAGCTTTGCGTCGGGGGGAGATACGCAGTATTTT
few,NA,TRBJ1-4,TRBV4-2,CASSQVTGGGKPEKLFF,TGTGCCAGCAGCCAAGTTACCGGGGGGGGTAAACCTGAAAAACTGTTTTTT
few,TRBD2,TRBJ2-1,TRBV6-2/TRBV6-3,CASSYLRGGLLDEQFF,TGTGCCAGCAGTTACCTGCGGGGGGGCCTTCTTGATGAGCAGTTCTTC
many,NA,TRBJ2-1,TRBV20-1,CSSTNAQSLYEQFF,TGCAGTTCTACAAATGCCCAGTCCCTATATGAGCAGTTCTTC
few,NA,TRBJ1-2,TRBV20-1,CSARDPGAGARARDGYTF,TGCAGTGCTAGAGATCCGGGGGCGGGGGCAAGGGCGCGGGATGGCTACACCTTC
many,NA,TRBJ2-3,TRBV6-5,CASSSLGGAIPDTQYF,TGTGCCAGCAGTTCCCTGGGGGGCGCCATACCAGATACGCAGTATTTT
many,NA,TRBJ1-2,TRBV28,CASSRGYGYTF,TGTGCCAGCAGCCGGGGCTATGGCTACACCTTC
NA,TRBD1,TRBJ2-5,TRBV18,CASSIGQDQETQYF,TGTGCCAGCTCAATAGGACAGGACCAAGAGACCCAGTACTTC
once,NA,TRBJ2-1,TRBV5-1,CASRGDTTNNEQFF,TGCGCCAGCAGAGGCGACACAACCAACAATGAGCAGTTCTTC
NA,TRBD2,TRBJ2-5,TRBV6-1,CASSEWGGTSGGEFETQYF,TGTGCCAGCAGTGAATGGGGTGGGACTAGCGGGGGGGAATTCGAGACCCAGTACTTC